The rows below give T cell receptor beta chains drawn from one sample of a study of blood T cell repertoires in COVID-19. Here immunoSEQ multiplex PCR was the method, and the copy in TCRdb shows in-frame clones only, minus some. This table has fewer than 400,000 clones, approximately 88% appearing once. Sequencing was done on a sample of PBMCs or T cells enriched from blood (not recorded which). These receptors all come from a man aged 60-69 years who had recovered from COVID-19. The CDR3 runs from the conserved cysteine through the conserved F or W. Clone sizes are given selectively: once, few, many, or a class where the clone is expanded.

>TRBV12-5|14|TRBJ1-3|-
CASGRDSSGNTIYF
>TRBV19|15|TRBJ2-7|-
CASSLRGQGFYEQYF
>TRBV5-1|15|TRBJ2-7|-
CASSLLSGQGYEQYF
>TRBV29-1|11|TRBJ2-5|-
CSVGEQETQYF
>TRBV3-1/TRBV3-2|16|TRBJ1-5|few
CASSRGTGKSNQPQHF
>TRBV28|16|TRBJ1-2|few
CASRYHSGGNDYGYTF
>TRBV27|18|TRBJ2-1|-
CASSLNGAGRGSYNEQFF
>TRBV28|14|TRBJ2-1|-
CASWASGSYDEQFF
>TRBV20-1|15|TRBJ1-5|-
CSASYRDRGRQPQHF
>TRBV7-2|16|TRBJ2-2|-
CASSPQGAANTGELFF
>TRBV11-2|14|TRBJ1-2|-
CASSQGTGLYGYTF
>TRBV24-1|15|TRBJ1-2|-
CATSDHQGRNYGYTF
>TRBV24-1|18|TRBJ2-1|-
CATSDRTSGRGIYNEQFF
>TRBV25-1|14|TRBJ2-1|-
CASSVAGGDNEQFF
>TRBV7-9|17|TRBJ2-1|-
CASSFMMAALQYNEQFF
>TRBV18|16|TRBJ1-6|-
CASSSGGGQHNSPLHF
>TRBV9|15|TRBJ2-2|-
CANSHRGQNTGELFF
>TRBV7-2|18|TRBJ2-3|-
CASTFSLAGGSGGDTQYF
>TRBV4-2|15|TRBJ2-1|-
CASSQDGTSRVEQFF
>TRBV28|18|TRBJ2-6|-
CASSLWDRGRRGANVLTF
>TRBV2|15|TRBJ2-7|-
CASSADRTQPYEQYF
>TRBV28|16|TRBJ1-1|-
CASSQTGTGEDTEAFF
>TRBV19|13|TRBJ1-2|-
CASSTRTGYGYTF
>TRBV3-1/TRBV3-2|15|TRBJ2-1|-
CASSLYGTSGNEQFF
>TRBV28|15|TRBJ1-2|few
CASSPGFHSNYGYTF
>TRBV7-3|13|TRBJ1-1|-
CASSLLSGTEAFF
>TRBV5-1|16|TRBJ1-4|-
CASSLGKGARGEKLFF
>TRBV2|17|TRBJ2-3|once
CASSRAPGQVLTDTQYF
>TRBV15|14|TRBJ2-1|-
CATSRDLAVHEQFF
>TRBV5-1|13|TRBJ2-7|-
CATKPSGSYEQYF
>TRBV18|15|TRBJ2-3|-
CASSPELAGAGTQYF
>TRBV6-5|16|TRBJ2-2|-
CASSYSPAGNTGELFF
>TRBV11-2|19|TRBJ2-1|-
CASSSGGTIRAGVYNEQFF
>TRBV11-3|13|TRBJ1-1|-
CASSLGRNTEAFF
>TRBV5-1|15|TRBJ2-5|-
CASSLEAVTQETQYF
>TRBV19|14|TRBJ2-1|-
CASRTSGRRNEQFF
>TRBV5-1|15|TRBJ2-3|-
CASSLGPGGADTQYF
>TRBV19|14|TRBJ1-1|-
CASRLGQGVYEAFF
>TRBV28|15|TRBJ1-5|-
CASSGEGGGNQPQHF
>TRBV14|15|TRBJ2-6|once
CASSPGETGANVLTF
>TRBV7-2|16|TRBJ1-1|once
CASSFLPGQLDTEAFF
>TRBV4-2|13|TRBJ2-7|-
CASSPSEGYEQYF
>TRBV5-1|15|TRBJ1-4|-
CASSLGTAVGEKLFF
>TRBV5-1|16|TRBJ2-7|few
CASSLVSGTRSYEQYF
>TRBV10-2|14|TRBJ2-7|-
CASSEPGQSYEQYF
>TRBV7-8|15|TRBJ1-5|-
CASSSQQGPDQPQHF
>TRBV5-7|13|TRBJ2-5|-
CASRHDRKETQYF
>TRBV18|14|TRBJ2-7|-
CASSPGTGAYEQYF
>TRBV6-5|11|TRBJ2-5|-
CASSTGETQYF
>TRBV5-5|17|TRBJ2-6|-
CASSLRGIHSGANVLTF
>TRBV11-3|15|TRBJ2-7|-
CASSKQRGQNYEQYF
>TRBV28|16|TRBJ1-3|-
CASSDVSGFVGNTIYF
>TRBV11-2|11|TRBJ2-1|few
CASSPADEQFF
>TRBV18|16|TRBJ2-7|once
CASSLAPGRGTYEQYF
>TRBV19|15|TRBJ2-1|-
CASRAGTSGINEQFF
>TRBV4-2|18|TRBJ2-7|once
CASSQDLLVQGARGEQYF
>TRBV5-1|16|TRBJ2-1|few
CASSPLADLSYNEQFF
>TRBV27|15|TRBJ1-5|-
CASGDRGRGNQPQHF
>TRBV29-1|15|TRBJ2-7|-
CSVERWLAGGDEQYF
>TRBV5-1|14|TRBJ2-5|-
CASKVGAGQETQYF